The 30 T cell receptor beta chains listed next were all sequenced from one sample in a study of T cells in Graves' hyperthyroidism and ophthalmopathy (dated by TCRdb to 2018 to 2020). Library creation used multiplex PCR. The instrument given in TCRdb is Illumina HiSeq 2000. Amplification of TCR beta CDR3 regions was carried out from RNA transcripts. A first-round RT-PCR of the TCR CDR3 used the HTBI primer set with the Qiagen OneStep RT-PCR kit. TCRdb ran its own pipeline on the public reads, namely fastp trimming at Q25 and MiXCR clone calling, and kept in-frame beta chains. Each entry merges the rows of one CDR3 protein and shows their most common DNA and genes. The sample records hundreds of thousands of distinct CDR3 sequences, around 15% of which are singletons. The biggest ten clones account for approximately 3.8% of the sample. Sequencing was performed on blood. The receptors shown here come from a woman younger than 45 with Graves' hyperthyroidism.

V is TRBV28 and J is TRBJ2-5, with 15 nucleotides matching TRBD2. Germline values: CDR1 MDHEN, CDR2 SYDVKM. V shed 6 bases, J shed 2 bases, and the junction held 10 bases outside the gene matches. This CDR3 is 18 amino acids long. DNA of the CDR3: TGTGCCAGCAGACTCGGACTAGCGGGAGGGTGGTCTCAAGAGACCCAGTACTTC. It specifies CASRLGLAGGWSQETQYF.

This clonotype appeared many times. The chain has TRBV6-2 or TRBV6-3 and TRBJ2-4, with TRBD2 matching over 10 bases. CDR3 length: 15 residues. CDR1 is MNHEY and CDR2 is SVGEGT in the germline V gene. J was trimmed by 7 bases and V by 9 bases; bases with no gene match: 12. CDR3 coding DNA: TGTGCCAGTCGACGGAATAGCGGGAGGAGTAACATTCAGTACTTC. Its translation is CASRRNSGRSNIQYF.

This clonotype has ten or more counts. The V gene is TRBV30, the J gene TRBJ2-2, with a tentative D call TRBD2 (6 bases). This CDR3 has 13 residues. Germline CDR1 GTSNPN, CDR2 SVGIG (reference sequence). Between the trimmed V and J ends, which lost 2 bases and 7 bases, there was a span of 11 bases. The CDR3 nucleotides read TGTGCCTGGAGTAGGTTTAGCGGCGGGGAGCTGTTTTTT. Its translation is CAWSRFSGGELFF.

The table lists this clonotype with a few counts. The chain joins TRBV9 to TRBJ2-1; 8 nucleotides line up with TRBD2. CDR3 length: 15 amino acids. Unmatched junction bases numbered 6, after V lost 0 bases and J lost 7 bases. Germline V CDR1 and CDR2: SGDLS, YYNGEE. CDR3: CASSVGGLAFNEQFF. CDR3 in DNA: TGTGCCAGCAGCGTAGGTGGACTAGCTTTTAATGAGCAGTTCTTC.

This clonotype was counted many times. One end of the junction fails to match germline, which may point to a read error. V is TRBV4-1 and J is TRBJ2-7; TRBD1 aligns across 10 bases. This CDR3 is 15 amino acids long. Germline CDR1 and CDR2: MGHRA and YSYEKL. CDR3 in amino acids: CASSSPGTGVYGQYF. The CDR3 nucleotides are TGCGCCAGCAGCTCACCCGGGACAGGGGTCTACGGGCAGTACTTC.

This clonotype was seen a few times. The chain is built from TRBV6-1 and TRBJ1-2; D is ambiguous. CDR1 MNHNS and CDR2 SASEGT come from the germline V gene. The ends were cut back, 7 bases at V and 4 bases at J, with 19 bases in the middle. The CDR3 contains 15 residues. In nucleotides, the CDR3 is TGTGCCAGCACCAATCCGTTGGGGTCGGGCTATGGCTACACCTTC. This encodes CASTNPLGSGYGYTF.

The sample holds a few counts of this clonotype. The V and J genes are TRBV19 and TRBJ1-5, with TRBD1 matching 7 bases. Looked up from germline, CDR1 is LNHDA and CDR2 is SQIVND (reference sequence). CDR3 size: 15 residues. V dropped 5 bases and J dropped 4; count of bases not matched to a gene: 8. CDR3 in amino acids: CASSWGRGVNQPQHF. The CDR3 coding sequence is TGTGCCAGTAGTTGGGGCAGGGGGGTAAATCAGCCCCAGCATTTT.

This clonotype was found a few times. The chain uses TRBV19 and TRBJ2-7; the D gene is possibly TRBD2 (6 bases). Germline V lookup: CDR1 LNHDA, CDR2 SQIVND (reference sequence). This CDR3 is built from 15 residues. Trimming left V 5 bases short and J 6 bases short, with 20 bases between. In DNA form, the CDR3 reads TGTGCCAGTAGTCCTCCGGGACTGTGGGGATCCGAGCAGTACTTC. Translation gives CASSPPGLWGSEQYF.

This clonotype occurred many times. This chain connects TRBV7-2 to TRBJ2-3, with D hard to call. Trimming shortened V by 5 bases and J by 1 base, and 10 bases separated the two germline ends. The CDR3 consists of 14 residues. Germline V gene data show CDR1 as SGHTA and CDR2 as FQGNSA. This CDR3 reads CASSPPYGTDTQYF. CDR3 nucleotides: TGTGCCAGCAGCCCACCTTATGGCACAGATACGCAGTATTTT.

This clonotype was detected ten times or more. The J gene is TRBJ2-1, the V gene TRBV24-1; the D call may be TRBD1 or TRBD2 (5 bases each). V was pared by 2 bases and J by 7 bases, with 11 bases between. CDR3 length: 14 amino acids. The V gene's germline CDR1 is KGHDR and CDR2 SFDVKD. The CDR3, as DNA: TGTGCCACCAGTGATTGGGAGAGGGGAAATGAGCAGTTCTTC. It yields the protein CATSDWERGNEQFF.

This clonotype appeared many times. This chain uses TRBV11-2 with TRBJ1-2; tentative D call: TRBD1 (5 bases). Trimming took off 7 bases at V and 2 bases at J, with 14 bases between the two ends. This CDR3 contains 14 residues. The germline CDR1 and CDR2 sequences are SGHAT and FQNNGV. The CDR3 here is CASKRIGGNYGYTF. CDR3 sequence (DNA): TGTGCCAGCAAGAGGATCGGGGGAAACTATGGCTACACCTTC.

The chain combines TRBV6-2 or TRBV6-3 with TRBJ2-3; D is unclear. V lost 11 bases and J lost 2, with 14 bases in between. CDR3 length equals 13 residues. Germline V gene lookup returns CDR1 MNHEY and CDR2 SVGEGT. The CDR3 DNA sequence: TGTGCCTCCAAAAGGCCATACACAGATACGCAGTATTTT. Its protein product is CASKRPYTDTQYF.

Ten or more counts support this clonotype. The chain combines TRBV6-1 with TRBJ2-1; perhaps TRBD1 as D (6 bases). This CDR3 is 17 amino acids long. Trimming shortened V by 5 bases and J by 4 bases, and 21 bases separated the two germline ends. Germline CDR1 is MNHNS and CDR2 is SASEGT. The CDR3 sequence is CASSTTTPGQLYNEQFF. The CDR3 coding sequence is TGTGCCAGCAGTACCACAACACCGGGACAATTATACAATGAGCAGTTCTTC.

With respect to this clonotype: At one end, the junction sequence differs from germline, possibly due to a read error. This chain uses TRBV5-1 with TRBJ2-3, with 9 bases identical to TRBD2. Per the germline V gene, CDR1 is SGHRS and CDR2 is YFSETQ. This CDR3 region has 16 residues. The CDR3 loop reads CASSLAWLAGTDTQYF. In nucleotides, the CDR3 is TGTGCCAGCAGCTTGGCCTGGCTAGCGGGGACAGATACGCAGTATTTT.

The rearrangement links TRBV25-1 to TRBJ1-3, with D hard to call. CDR3 size: 14 residues. V was clipped by 7 bases and J by 8 bases, with 18 bases between them. Germline V CDR1 and CDR2: MGHDK, SYGVNS. CDR3 DNA sequence: TGTGCCAGCACCGACCGGGGTTCAGGAGACACCATATATTTT. Translating gives CASTDRGSGDTIYF.

V is TRBV2 and J is TRBJ2-3; D may be TRBD1 or TRBD2 (7 bases each). The CDR3 runs 14 residues. CDR1 is SNHLY, CDR2 FYNNEI, per germline. Trimming pared 10 bases from V and 1 base from J, leaving 15 bases between. The CDR3 DNA follows: TGTGCCAATCAGGGGGGGGCTGGCACAGATACGCAGTATTTT. It codes for CANQGGAGTDTQYF. The complete variable domain, with remaining parts taken from reference TRBV2 and TRBJ2-3, reads EPEVTQTPSHQVTQMGQEVILRCVPISNHLYFYWYRQILGQKVEFLVSFYNNEISEKSEIFDDQFSVERPDGSNFTLKIRSTKLEDSAMYFCANQGGAGTDTQYFGPGTRLTVL.

The chain carries TRBV12-3 or TRBV12-4 and TRBJ2-3; a weak D match, TRBD2 (6 bases). There are 16 residues in the CDR3. With 6 bases removed from V and 2 bases from J, the gap between germline ends came to 18 bases. DNA of the CDR3: TGTGCCAGCAGGGGGGGTCAAGCGGTTACCACAGATACGCAGTATTTT. Protein: CASRGGQAVTTDTQYF.

Concerning this clonotype: A much larger clone differs from this one at a single base, so this may be a read error. The missing conserved phenylalanine or tryptophan at the end of this CDR3 makes a read error likely. The chain recombines TRBV28 with TRBJ2-7; D tentatively reads TRBD1 or TRBD2 (5 bases each). Germline V lookup: CDR1 MDHEN, CDR2 SYDVKM. The CDR3 extends over 14 amino acids. The ends were cut back, 10 bases at V and 1 base at J, with 17 bases in the middle. The CDR3 DNA is TGTGCCACCCTGGGGGTAGCGCATTCCTACGAGCAGTACTCC. This gives the protein CATLGVAHSYEQYS.

This clonotype has just a few counts. Just one base apart from a much larger clone, this may be a read error. This chain joins TRBV20-1 and TRBJ2-1; 8 positions match TRBD2. V lost 0 bases to trimming and J lost 3 bases; unmatched junction nucleotides: 7. Germline-derived CDR1 and CDR2 are DFQATT and SNEGSKA (reference sequence). CDR3 length: 16 amino acids. Here the CDR3 DNA reads TGCAGTGCTAGAGATATGAGCGGGAGAGACTACAATGAGCAGTTCTTC. It yields the protein CSARDMSGRDYNEQFF.

This clonotype appeared many times. The rearrangement joins TRBV10-3 to TRBJ2-3; tentatively, D is TRBD1 or TRBD2 (5 bases each). Trimming took off 0 bases at V and 2 bases at J, with 12 bases between the two ends. From germline, CDR1 is ENHRY and CDR2 SYGVKD. The CDR3 sequence is 16 residues long. The CDR3 sequence is CAISESRGGTTDTQYF. The CDR3 DNA reads TGTGCCATCAGTGAGTCGAGGGGCGGAACCACAGATACGCAGTATTTT.

V is TRBV12-3 or TRBV12-4 and J is TRBJ1-5; D perhaps matches TRBD1 (5 bases). The CDR3 is 15 residues long. Trimming pared 6 bases from V and 7 bases from J, leaving 19 bases between. The chain's CDR3 is CASRAPGGVYQPQHF. Written as DNA, the CDR3 is TGTGCCAGCAGGGCCCCGGGGGGGGTCTACCAGCCCCAGCATTTT.

This clonotype was recorded at least ten times. The CDR3 protein is CASSYAGAYEQYF. The DNA of the CDR3 is TGTGCCAGCAGTTACGCAGGGGCCTACGAGCAGTACTTC. V usage is TRBV6-5 and J usage is TRBJ2-7; tentative D call: TRBD1 (6 bases). Germline assignment: CDR1 MNHEY and CDR2 SVGAGI. The CDR3 consists of 13 residues. The V gene lost 2 bases and the J gene lost 2 bases, with 7 bases spanning the gap.

V usage is TRBV5-1 and J usage is TRBJ2-1; TRBD2 is a possible D gene (5 bases). Trimming took 0 bases from V and 4 from J, leaving 14 bases between them. Germline lookup yields CDR1 SGHRS and CDR2 YFSETQ. This CDR3 has 16 amino acids. For the CDR3, the DNA is TGCGCCAGCAGCTTGGGGCTAGCCTCGGGATACAATGAGCAGTTCTTC. It translates to CASSLGLASGYNEQFF.

This clonotype was seen many times. The rearrangement uses TRBV18 and TRBJ1-1; D remains ambiguous. Germline loops: CDR1 KGHSH, CDR2 LQKENI. V lost 6 bases and J 2 bases, leaving 13 bases between the germline ends. The CDR3 length is 14 residues. Here the CDR3 DNA reads TGTGCCAGCTCTCCCCTTGGAGATAACACTGAAGCTTTCTTT. Translating it yields CASSPLGDNTEAFF.

This clonotype occurred many times. This chain connects TRBV7-2 to TRBJ2-1; TRBD2 aligns across 11 bases. This CDR3 contains 15 residues. V lost 1 base to trimming and J lost 8 bases; unmatched junction nucleotides: 4. CDR1 SGHTA and CDR2 FQGNSA come from the germline V gene. Written as DNA, the CDR3 is TGTGCCAGCAGCTTAGTAGCGGGAGGGCCGGATGAGCAGTTCTTC. Translated: CASSLVAGGPDEQFF. The entire variable domain, with the rest obtained from reference TRBV7-2 and TRBJ2-1, is as follows: GAGVSQSPSNKVTEKGKDVELRCDPISGHTALYWYRQSLGQGLEFLIYFQGNSAPDKSGLPSDRFSAERTGGSVSTLTIQRTQQEDSAVYLCASSLVAGGPDEQFFGPGTRLTVL.

This clonotype has at least ten counts. CDR3 sequence: CASSLSSKGYEQYF. DNA for the CDR3: TGTGCCAGCAGTTTATCCTCAAAAGGCTACGAGCAGTACTTC. V usage is TRBV27 and J usage is TRBJ2-7; D gene uncertain. Trimming shortened V by 0 bases and J by 3 bases, and 9 bases separated the two germline ends. CDR3 length equals 14 residues. CDR1 is MNHEY and CDR2 is SMNVEV in the germline V gene (reference sequence).

Turning to this clonotype: A read error may explain this, as a much larger clone is one base away. This chain joins TRBV10-3 and TRBJ1-1; D unresolved. The CDR3 covers 12 residues. Germline lookup yields CDR1 ENHRY and CDR2 SYGVKD. Trimming pared 2 bases from V and 5 bases from J, leaving 6 bases between. The CDR3 region is CAISEGETEAFF. In DNA, the CDR3 is TGTGCCATCAGTGAGGGGGAAACTGAAGCTTTCTTT.

This clonotype was detected a few times. The genes are TRBV12-3 or TRBV12-4 and TRBJ2-2; 11 bases fit TRBD2. This CDR3 spans 15 amino acids. The junction had 6 bases not matched to a gene; V was cut back by 6 bases and J by 6 bases. The CDR3 DNA follows: TGTGCCAGCAGACTAGCGGGAGAGAGGCCCGGGGAGCTGTTTTTT. Its translation: CASRLAGERPGELFF.

This clonotype turned up a few times. This chain uses TRBV20-1 with TRBJ1-5; weak D call: TRBD1 (6 bases). Germline lookup yields CDR1 DFQATT and CDR2 SNEGSKA (reference sequence). The CDR3 contains 15 residues. Between the trimmed V and J ends, which lost 1 base and 4 bases, there was a span of 14 bases. CDR3: CSARAGGGQNQPQHF. DNA for the CDR3: TGCAGTGCTAGAGCCGGGGGGGGGCAGAATCAGCCCCAGCATTTT.

The sample holds many counts of this clonotype. The chain carries TRBV30 and TRBJ2-7, with D perhaps TRBD1 or TRBD2 (5 bases each). The CDR3 runs to 13 residues. Germline loops: CDR1 GTSNPN, CDR2 SVGIG (reference sequence). The V gene lost 4 bases and the J gene lost 6 bases, with 16 bases spanning the gap. The CDR3 sequence is CAWMVKGTSEQYF. In nucleotides, the CDR3 is TGTGCCTGGATGGTGAAGGGGACCAGCGAGCAGTACTTC.